The T cell receptor (beta chain) under discussion was sequenced for a study of T cell changes during pregnancy in multiple sclerosis. Produced via immunoSEQ multiplex PCR; TCRdb's table is partial and in-frame only. This sample has 70,000 to 90,000 clones, with over 80% found just once. After removal of 7 bases from V and 0 bases from J, the junction contained 9 bases not matched to a gene. Germline CDR1 and CDR2: SGDLS and YYNGEE. This CDR3 contains 16 residues. The J gene is TRBJ2-2, the V gene TRBV9; 7 bases are a match to TRBD2. The source was PBMCs, collected in the first trimester of pregnancy. This receptor was taken from a female donor in good health, serving as a control in a pregnancy study. Some clones in this sample may be carry-over from other donors' samples. The CDR3: CASRGGPVANTGELFF. The CDR3 coding sequence is TGTGCCAGCCGGGGAGGGCCTGTCGCGAACACCGGGGAGCTGTTTTTT.